These 30 T cell receptor beta chains came from one sample sequenced in a study of human T cells and chemical hapten exposure. Using its own MiXCR run on the RACE reads, TCRdb lists one record per CDR3 protein. The sample lists fewer than 100,000 distinct CDR3 sequences; 8.6% were seen once. Documented time point: healthy volunteer bleed at 6 weeks. The study extracted total RNA from unfractionated whole blood. What was sequenced was whole blood. The receptors originated from a female donor in good health. Some clones in this sample may be carry-over from other donors' samples.

This clonotype was detected many times. The gene calls are TRBV7-2 and TRBJ2-7; 7 bases fit TRBD1. Per the germline V gene, CDR1 is SGHTA and CDR2 is FQGNSA. Trimming cost V 4 bases and J 6 bases; bases outside gene matches: 9. This CDR3 is 14 amino acids long. The CDR3 region is CASSSTGTALEQYF. The DNA for the CDR3 is TGTGCCAGCAGCTCGACCGGGACAGCACTCGAGCAGTACTTC. Using reference TRBV7-2 and TRBJ2-7 for the parts outside the CDR3, the full variable domain is GAGVSQSPSNKVTEKGKDVELRCDPISGHTALYWYRQSLGQGLEFLIYFQGNSAPDKSGLPSDRFSAERTGGSVSTLTIQRTQQEDSAVYLCASSSTGTALEQYFGPGTRLTVT.

This clonotype was seen many times. The J gene is TRBJ2-1, the V gene TRBV2; 8 positions agree with TRBD2. The germline V gene encodes CDR1 SNHLY and CDR2 FYNNEI. The CDR3 length is 15 residues. V was pared by 7 bases and J by 3 bases, with 8 bases of the junction left unmatched. CDR3: CASIRAGDFYNEQFF. The CDR3 bases are TGTGCCAGCATACGAGCGGGGGACTTCTACAATGAGCAGTTCTTC. The full variable domain, in which reference TRBV2 and TRBJ2-1 provide the parts outside the CDR3, is EPEVTQTPSHQVTQMGQEVILRCVPISNHLYFYWYRQILGQKVEFLVSFYNNEISEKSEIFDDQFSVERPDGSNFTLKIRSTKLEDSAMYFCASIRAGDFYNEQFFGPGTRLTVL.

This clonotype appeared a few times. The chain links TRBV4-2 to TRBJ1-6, with 7 bases matching TRBD1. This CDR3 is built from 18 residues. Germline CDR1 and CDR2: LGHNA and YNFKEQ. Germline trimming cut 1 base from V and 4 bases from J; bases unmatched to any gene: 10. The CDR3 region is CASSQGGGQVNYNSPLHF. CDR3 nucleotide sequence: TGTGCCAGCAGCCAAGGGGGAGGACAGGTCAATTATAATTCACCCCTCCACTTT.

The chain is built from TRBV28 and TRBJ1-5; D possibly corresponds to TRBD1 (5 bases). This CDR3 is built from 18 residues. Trimming removed 6 bases from V and 1 base from J, with 22 bases in between. CDR1 is MDHEN and CDR2 is SYDVKM in the germline V gene. The CDR3 loop reads CASRHRDGGRTSNQPQHF. The CDR3 DNA reads as TGTGCCAGCAGACACCGGGACGGAGGGCGCACGAGCAATCAGCCCCAGCATTTT.

At least ten counts were recorded for this clonotype. This sequence joins TRBV27 and TRBJ1-1; possible D gene TRBD1, 5 bases. There are 14 residues in the CDR3. Germline V lookup: CDR1 MNHEY, CDR2 SMNVEV (reference sequence). V lost 9 bases to trimming and J lost 3 bases, with 17 bases between them. Written as DNA, the CDR3 is TGTGCCAGGCACACGGGATTGGGGGACACTGAAGCTTTCTTT. Protein sequence: CARHTGLGDTEAFF.

This clonotype was counted ten times or more. The V and J genes are TRBV29-1 and TRBJ1-1; 10 bases fit TRBD1. CDR3 length: 13 residues. V dropped 6 bases and J dropped 4; count of bases not matched to a gene: 5. The germline CDR1 and CDR2 sequences are SQVTM and ANQGSEA. The CDR3 sequence: CSVGTGEGTEAFF. The CDR3 DNA reads TGCAGCGTCGGGACAGGGGAAGGCACTGAAGCTTTCTTT.

The CDR3: CASSIRTSGGYNEQFF. In DNA form, the CDR3 reads TGTGCCAGTAGTATAAGAACTAGCGGGGGATACAATGAGCAGTTCTTC. The V call is TRBV19, the J call TRBJ2-1, with 11 bases that match TRBD2. CDR3 length: 16 amino acids. From germline, CDR1 is LNHDA and CDR2 SQIVND (reference sequence). V lost 2 bases, J lost 4 bases, and 4 bases stayed unmatched.

This clonotype was observed many times. The V call is TRBV6-5, the J call TRBJ2-1; 9 positions agree with TRBD2. Germline assignment: CDR1 MNHEY and CDR2 SVGAGI. The V segment lost 6 bases and the J segment 5 bases; nucleotides outside the gene matches: 11. There are 16 residues in the CDR3. CDR3 region: CASSLPQRGAHNEQFF. The CDR3 nucleotides are TGTGCCAGCAGCCTCCCCCAGCGGGGGGCACACAATGAGCAGTTCTTC.

The chain is built from TRBV6-6 and TRBJ2-1; TRBD1 might be the D (6 bases). CDR1 MNHNY and CDR2 SVGAGI come from the germline V gene (reference sequence). Trimming removed 5 bases at V and 5 bases at J, with 16 bases between. CDR3 size: 15 residues. The CDR3 sequence is CASSTDRPGHNEQFF. CDR3 nucleotides: TGTGCCAGCAGTACCGACAGGCCGGGACACAATGAGCAGTTCTTC.

This clonotype came up many times. The genes are TRBV6-2 or TRBV6-3 and TRBJ2-7, with D maybe TRBD2 (6 bases). Per the germline V gene, CDR1 is MNHEY and CDR2 is SVGEGT. This CDR3 spans 19 amino acids. V lost 2 bases and J 0 bases, leaving 23 bases between the germline ends. The CDR3 nucleotides are TGTGCCAGCAGTTACGCGCCTAGCGTCCTCATAGAGTCCTCCTACGAGCAGTACTTC. It encodes CASSYAPSVLIESSYEQYF.

The V and J genes are TRBV5-6 and TRBJ2-7, with 7 bases matching TRBD1. This CDR3 has 14 amino acids. The germline CDR1 and CDR2 sequences are SGHDT and YYEEEE. Trimming removed 2 bases from V and 0 bases from J; junction bases left unmatched: 2. The CDR3 DNA sequence: TGTGCCAGCAGCTTACAGGGGACCTCCTACGAGCAGTACTTC. This codes for CASSLQGTSYEQYF.

This clonotype was counted many times. This rearrangement joins TRBV15 to TRBJ2-2; D remains unclear. The CDR3 consists of 14 residues. V lost 1 base and J lost 5, with 8 bases in between. From germline, CDR1 is LNHNV and CDR2 YYDKDF (reference sequence). CDR3 nucleotides: TGTGCCACCAGCAGAGCTGGATGGACCGGGGAGCTGTTTTTT. Translating gives CATSRAGWTGELFF. The full variable domain, completed using reference TRBV15 and TRBJ2-2, is DAMVIQNPRYQVTQFGKPVTLSCSQTLNHNVMYWYQQKSSQAPKLLFHYYDKDFNNEADTPDNFQSRRPNTSFCFLDIRSPGLGDTAMYLCATSRAGWTGELFFGEGSRLTVL.

This clonotype has a handful of counts. V is TRBV7-6 and J is TRBJ1-1; possible D gene TRBD1, 6 bases. The CDR3 has 12 amino acids. The ends were cut back, 5 bases at V and 8 bases at J, with 12 bases in the middle. Looked up from germline, CDR1 is SGHVS and CDR2 is FNYEAQ. In DNA form, the CDR3 reads TGTGCCAGCAGCACTCGACAGGAAGAAGCTTTCTTT. Protein product: CASSTRQEEAFF.

In this sample, this clonotype turned up many times. This chain joins TRBV19 and TRBJ1-5, with 11 bases matching TRBD1. The CDR3 is 17 residues long. Germline CDR1 is LNHDA and CDR2 is SQIVND (reference sequence). J was trimmed by 2 bases and V by 8 bases; bases with no gene match: 11. As DNA, the CDR3 is TGTGCCAGTGGGGGCGGACAGGGGGCCGGGGGCAATCAGCCCCAGCATTTT. Its protein product is CASGGGQGAGGNQPQHF.

In this sample, this clonotype turned up many times. This chain links TRBV6-6 with TRBJ1-1; tentatively, D is TRBD1 (6 bases). CDR3 size: 13 residues. With 2 bases removed from V and 6 bases from J, the gap between germline ends came to 10 bases. Looked up from germline, CDR1 is MNHNY and CDR2 is SVGAGI (reference sequence). CDR3 region: CASSYGDRPEAFF. CDR3 DNA sequence: TGTGCCAGCAGTTACGGAGACAGGCCTGAAGCTTTCTTT.

This clonotype was observed many times. The chain links TRBV28 to TRBJ2-1, with D perhaps TRBD2 (5 bases). V lost 4 bases to trimming and J lost 9 bases, with 10 bases between them. Per the germline V gene, CDR1 is MDHEN and CDR2 is SYDVKM. This CDR3 region has 12 residues. The CDR3 reads CASSSLRGEQFF. For the CDR3, the DNA is TGTGCCAGCAGTTCCCTTCGGGGTGAGCAGTTCTTC.

This clonotype appeared a few times. V and J are TRBV12-3 or TRBV12-4 and TRBJ1-4; D is unclear. Trimming took off 5 bases at V and 4 bases at J, with 8 bases between the two ends. The CDR3 contains 13 residues. The CDR3: CASSLWSNEKLFF. The CDR3, as DNA: TGTGCCAGCAGTCTTTGGAGTAATGAAAAACTGTTTTTT.

Only a few counts were recorded for this clonotype. V usage is TRBV7-2 and J usage is TRBJ1-2; 8 bases map to TRBD1. Germline trimming cut 3 bases from V and 6 bases from J; bases unmatched to any gene: 9. The germline V gene has CDR1 SGHTA and CDR2 FQGNSA. The CDR3 loop spans 15 amino acids. The DNA for the CDR3 is TGTGCCAGCAGCTTTAGCGGACAGGGACTCGATGGCTACACCTTC. It translates to CASSFSGQGLDGYTF. Full variable domain (remainder filled in from reference TRBV7-2 and TRBJ1-2): GAGVSQSPSNKVTEKGKDVELRCDPISGHTALYWYRQSLGQGLEFLIYFQGNSAPDKSGLPSDRFSAERTGGSVSTLTIQRTQQEDSAVYLCASSFSGQGLDGYTFGSGTRLTVV.

Details on this clonotype: This may be a read error, as it is one base from a much larger clone. The chain employs TRBV7-2 and TRBJ1-1; D is unresolved. Germline V gene data show CDR1 as SGHTA and CDR2 as FQGNSA. The CDR3 loop spans 12 amino acids. The DNA for the CDR3 is TGTGCCAGCAGCTTAGTGGCCTTTGAAGCTTACTTT. Translated: CASSLVAFEAYF.

The V call is TRBV28, the J call TRBJ1-5, with D unresolved. The CDR3 spans 17 residues. Germline V gene data show CDR1 as MDHEN and CDR2 as SYDVKM. V was cut by 4 bases and J by 2 bases, with 18 bases left in between. The CDR3 region has the DNA TGTGCCAGCAGTTCCGCTGCTTGGGGTGAGGGCAATCAGCCCCAGCATTTT. Its translation: CASSSAAWGEGNQPQHF.

The chain combines TRBV9 with TRBJ2-6; 10 bases line up with TRBD1. This CDR3 spans 23 amino acids. Germline loops: CDR1 SGDLS, CDR2 YYNGEE. The V segment lost 8 bases and the J segment 2 bases; nucleotides outside the gene matches: 28. The CDR3 is CARFPGQGRGASLEITGANVLTF. DNA of the CDR3: TGTGCCAGATTTCCGGGACAGGGGAGAGGCGCCTCCCTTGAAATTACTGGGGCCAACGTCCTGACTTTC.

The chain uses TRBV20-1 and TRBJ2-3; D gene unclear. The ends were cut back, 4 bases at V and 2 bases at J, with 13 bases in the middle. The CDR3 runs to 14 residues. CDR1 is DFQATT and CDR2 is SNEGSKA in the germline V gene (reference sequence). The CDR3 loop is CSATRSGVTDTQYF. In DNA form, the CDR3 reads TGCAGTGCTACCCGATCCGGAGTCACAGATACGCAGTATTTT.

This clonotype was picked up many times. The chain recombines TRBV6-5 with TRBJ1-1; TRBD1 is a possible D gene (5 bases). V lost 0 bases to trimming and J lost 4 bases, with 12 bases between them. CDR3 length equals 15 residues. Germline loops: CDR1 MNHEY, CDR2 SVGAGI. The CDR3 DNA reads as TGTGCCAGCAGTTACTCGGGTACGGGGGGCACTGAAGCTTTCTTT. Protein: CASSYSGTGGTEAFF.

DNA for the CDR3: TGTGCCAGCAGTTTCGCTTCGGGGGGCGGGCAGCCCCAGCATTTT. It encodes CASSFASGGGQPQHF. J is TRBJ1-5 and V is TRBV12-3 or TRBV12-4; weak D call: TRBD1 (6 bases). This CDR3 has 15 amino acids. The V end was cut by 3 bases, the J end by 7 bases, with 16 bases between.

This clonotype was seen many times. The chain joins TRBV7-2 to TRBJ2-2, with a tentative D call TRBD2 (5 bases). In germline, CDR1 is SGHTA, CDR2 FQGNSA. With 1 base removed from V and 2 bases from J, the gap between germline ends came to 17 bases. The CDR3 runs 18 residues. In DNA form, the CDR3 reads TGTGCCAGCAGCTTAGTGGCCATTTCAGCGGCCAACACCGGGGAGCTGTTTTTT. It translates to CASSLVAISAANTGELFF.

The chain recombines TRBV5-4 with TRBJ1-1; a possible D gene is TRBD1 (5 bases). V was pared by 4 bases and J by 7 bases, with 14 bases between. CDR1 and CDR2 from the germline V gene are SGHNT and YYREEE (reference sequence). This CDR3 has 13 amino acids. CDR3 nucleotide sequence: TGTGCCAGCAGCACCAGGGCAATCAGTGAAGCTTTCTTT. Translation gives CASSTRAISEAFF.

This clonotype has more than one count but fewer than ten. V gene TRBV4-2 combines with J gene TRBJ2-7, with D hard to call. The ends were cut back, 3 bases at V and 5 bases at J, with 14 bases in the middle. CDR1 LGHNA and CDR2 YNFKEQ come from the germline V gene. CDR3 length: 14 residues. The CDR3 spells CASSHPLGPDEQYF. DNA for the CDR3: TGTGCCAGCAGCCACCCTCTCGGCCCGGACGAGCAGTACTTC.

This clonotype was found a few times. V is TRBV6-2 or TRBV6-3 and J is TRBJ2-4; D may be TRBD2 (5 bases). CDR1 MNHEY and CDR2 SVGEGT come from the germline V gene. This CDR3 comprises 16 residues. Trimming pared 4 bases from V and 5 bases from J, leaving 18 bases between. The CDR3 DNA sequence: TGTGCCAGCAGTTCCCCTTCTCGAGGGAGTGAAAACATTCAGTACTTC. Translating gives CASSSPSRGSENIQYF.

The gene calls are TRBV5-6 and TRBJ1-5; 10 bases align to TRBD1. The CDR3 is 13 residues long. Germline CDR1 reads SGHDT; CDR2 reads YYEEEE. V dropped 3 bases and J dropped 11; count of bases not matched to a gene: 5. The CDR3 here is CASSWGQGPSQHF. The CDR3 DNA reads TGTGCCAGCAGCTGGGGACAGGGGCCGTCCCAGCATTTT.

To note about this clonotype: A read error is possible here, since a much larger clone lies one base away. The chain uses TRBV7-2 and TRBJ1-1, with a weak D call TRBD1 (6 bases). The length of the CDR3 is 14 residues. The germline CDR1 and CDR2 sequences are SGHTA and FQGNSA. As DNA, the CDR3 is TGTGCCAGCAGCCGATGGACAGCCAACACTGAAGCTTACTTT. Its protein is CASSRWTANTEAYF.